The 27 T cell receptor beta chains given below trace back to one sample, sequenced in a study of beta chain features in type 1 diabetes. Isolated RNA was reverse transcribed in full, so expressed TCRB transcripts were sequenced. Data came from immunoSEQ multiplex PCR; TCRdb stores just in-frame clones and leaves some out. This sample has fewer than 250,000 clones, with roughly 13% found just once. Sample: naive CD4+ T cells from blood. The receptors originated from a woman between 35 and 50 years old in good health.

This chain uses TRBV5-1 with TRBJ2-3; 9 nucleotides line up with TRBD2. Germline values: CDR1 SGHRS, CDR2 YFSETQ. Germline trimming cut 5 bases from V and 4 bases from J; bases unmatched to any gene: 5. This CDR3 is 14 amino acids long. The CDR3 here is CASRRRGGADTQYF. The CDR3 nucleotides are TGCGCCAGCAGAAGGCGGGGGGGCGCAGATACGCAGTATTTT. Full variable domain (outside the CDR3, taken from reference TRBV5-1 and TRBJ2-3): KAGVTQTPRYLIKTRGQQVTLSCSPISGHRSVSWYQQTPGQGLQFLFEYFSETQRNKGNFPGRFSGRQFSNSRSEMNVSTLELGDSALYLCASRRRGGADTQYFGPGTRLTVL.

The chain combines TRBV5-8 with TRBJ1-2, with TRBD1 identical over 7 bases. The junction had 7 bases not matched to a gene; V was cut back by 4 bases and J by 4 bases. The CDR3 is made up of 14 amino acids. Germline values: CDR1 SGHTS, CDR2 YDEGEE. CDR3 bases: TGTGCCAGCAGCGGGACAGTCCGGGTCTATGGCTACACCTTC. Its translation is CASSGTVRVYGYTF.

V is TRBV7-9 and J is TRBJ1-1, with a possible D match to TRBD1 (5 bases). The CDR3 has 15 amino acids. CDR1 is SEHNR and CDR2 is FQNEAQ in the germline V gene (reference sequence). The V end was cut by 6 bases, the J end by 4 bases, with 18 bases between. As DNA, the CDR3 is TGTGCCAGCAGTCTCTCAGGGCTGGGACTCACTGAAGCTTTCTTT. Encoded protein: CASSLSGLGLTEAFF. Full variable domain (missing parts from reference TRBV7-9 and TRBJ1-1): DTGVSQNPRHKITKRGQNVTFRCDPISEHNRLYWYRQTLGQGPEFLTYFQNEAQLEKSRLLSDRFSAERPKGSFSTLEIQRTEQGDSAMYLCASSLSGLGLTEAFFGQGTRLTVV.

This clone occurred a few times. The V call is TRBV5-1, the J call TRBJ2-2; D is unclear. V was pared by 0 bases and J by 7 bases, with 13 bases between. The CDR3 consists of 15 residues. Germline CDR1 SGHRS, CDR2 YFSETQ. CDR3 sequence: CASSLAPPSVGELFF. Written as DNA, the CDR3 is TGCGCCAGCAGCTTGGCCCCACCGTCGGTCGGGGAGCTGTTTTTT.

The rearrangement links TRBV6-5 to TRBJ1-1; TRBD1 agrees at 8 bases. Germline V gene sequence: CDR1 MNHEY, CDR2 SVGAGI. This CDR3 region has 14 residues. V lost 6 bases to trimming and J lost 7 bases; unmatched junction nucleotides: 10. DNA of the CDR3: TGTGCCAGCAGACCCAGGACAGGGTACGATGAAGCTTTCTTT. Protein: CASRPRTGYDEAFF.

In this sample, this clone turned up a few times. This sequence joins TRBV19 and TRBJ2-1; 8 bases align to TRBD1. CDR1 LNHDA and CDR2 SQIVND come from the germline V gene (reference sequence). V lost 5 bases and J lost 6; bases outside the gene matches: 15. The CDR3 spans 17 residues. The CDR3 region has the DNA TGTGCCAGTAGTCCCCGGGCAGGGGGCGCGATCGGCAATGAGCAGTTCTTC. It encodes CASSPRAGGAIGNEQFF.

The table lists this clone with a count of one. V and J are TRBV18 and TRBJ1-4; 7 bases line up with TRBD1. The CDR3 runs to 15 residues. V trimming: 3 bases; J trimming: 1 base; junction bases outside the gene matches: 2. In germline, CDR1 is KGHSH, CDR2 LQKENI. This chain's CDR3 is CASSPNRGTNEKLFF. Written as DNA, the CDR3 is TGTGCCAGCTCACCCAACAGGGGAACTAATGAAAAACTGTTTTTT.

This clone was picked up a small number of times. The chain carries TRBV4-3 and TRBJ2-1, with 7 bases fitting TRBD2. The trim removed 0 bases at V and 4 bases at J, leaving 9 bases unmatched. There are 17 residues in the CDR3. The germline V gene has CDR1 LGHNA and CDR2 YSLEER. CDR3 in amino acids: CASSQDWAGRGYNEQFF. CDR3 coding DNA: TGCGCCAGCAGCCAAGATTGGGCGGGGAGGGGATACAATGAGCAGTTCTTC.

This clone has a handful of counts. The chain carries TRBV5-1 and TRBJ2-5; 14 bases are a match to TRBD2. V was pared by 4 bases and J by 5 bases, with 4 bases of the junction left unmatched. CDR3 length: 15 residues. CDR1 and CDR2 (germline): SGHRS, YFSETQ. The CDR3 sequence is CASSAGLAGVETQYF. CDR3 bases: TGCGCCAGCAGCGCGGGACTAGCGGGAGTGGAGACCCAGTACTTC.

The V gene is TRBV19, the J gene TRBJ2-7, with D maybe TRBD1 (6 bases). CDR3 size: 12 residues. Germline V lookup: CDR1 LNHDA, CDR2 SQIVND (reference sequence). Trimming cost V 7 bases and J 4 bases, with 11 bases left between them. The DNA of the CDR3 is TGTGCCAGTAACAGGGAAGGGTACGAGCAGTACTTC. It yields the protein CASNREGYEQYF. The full variable domain, in which reference TRBV19 and TRBJ2-7 provide the parts outside the CDR3, is DGGITQSPKYLFRKEGQNVTLSCEQNLNHDAMYWYRQDPGQGLRLIYYSQIVNDFQKGDIAEGYSVSREKKESFPLTVTSAQKNPTAFYLCASNREGYEQYFGPGTRLTVT.

This chain uses TRBV5-1 with TRBJ2-5; TRBD2 aligns across 10 bases. Germline trimming cut 7 bases from V and 5 bases from J; bases unmatched to any gene: 11. The CDR3 is 15 amino acids. CDR1 and CDR2 (germline): SGHRS, YFSETQ. The CDR3 DNA follows: TGCGCCAGCGACCCTAGCGGGGGTAAATTGGAGACCCAGTACTTC. This encodes CASDPSGGKLETQYF.

This clone was detected a few times. The chain has TRBV2 and TRBJ2-2, with TRBD2 as a possible D gene (6 bases). V was cut by 6 bases and J by 7 bases, with 18 bases left in between. The CDR3 is 15 amino acids. Germline CDR1 and CDR2: SNHLY and FYNNEI. CDR3 sequence: CASRRDFLSGGELFF. The CDR3 region has the DNA TGTGCCAGCAGGAGGGACTTCCTTTCTGGCGGGGAGCTGTTTTTT.

J is TRBJ1-1 and V is TRBV13; 7 positions agree with TRBD1. The V and J ends lost 7 bases and 7 bases, in that order; junction bases with no gene match: 12. CDR1 and CDR2 (germline): PRHDT, FYEKMQ (reference sequence). This CDR3 has 14 residues. The CDR3 spells CASTTLTGRVEAFF. CDR3 nucleotides: TGTGCCAGCACCACCTTGACAGGGCGGGTTGAAGCTTTCTTT.

This clone was counted between two and nine times. J is TRBJ2-1 and V is TRBV9; perhaps TRBD2 as D (8 bases). V dropped 0 bases and J dropped 9 bases, with 19 bases sitting between them. The CDR3 has 16 residues. Germline lookup yields CDR1 SGDLS and CDR2 YYNGEE. CDR3: CASSVAYSGDRREQFF. The DNA for the CDR3 is TGTGCCAGCAGCGTAGCGTATAGCGGGGACAGACGTGAGCAGTTCTTC.

V and J are TRBV2 and TRBJ1-2; D unclear. There are 13 residues in the CDR3. Trimming left V 6 bases short and J 8 bases short, with 16 bases between. Germline V gives CDR1 SNHLY, CDR2 FYNNEI. The CDR3 region is CASRTTARRGYTF. The CDR3 DNA reads TGTGCCAGCAGAACCACCGCCCGGCGGGGCTACACCTTC.

V gene TRBV29-1 combines with J gene TRBJ1-2; 8 nucleotides match TRBD1. The CDR3 is 13 amino acids. Trimming at V came to 3 bases and at J to 4 bases, leaving 4 bases not matched to a gene. Germline loops: CDR1 SQVTM, CDR2 ANQGSEA. CDR3 DNA sequence: TGCAGCGTTGAGGGACAGGCAACCTATGGCTACACCTTC. This codes for CSVEGQATYGYTF.

A few counts support this clone. This chain connects TRBV5-1 to TRBJ1-5; TRBD1 is a possible D gene (6 bases). The CDR3 is 15 amino acids. In germline, CDR1 is SGHRS, CDR2 YFSETQ. V lost 4 bases and J 1 base, leaving 12 bases between the germline ends. Here the CDR3 reads CASSLTGKSNQPQHF. The CDR3 DNA follows: TGCGCCAGCAGCCTAACAGGGAAGAGCAATCAGCCCCAGCATTTT.

This chain uses TRBV6-5 with TRBJ1-5; maybe TRBD1 (6 bases). The CDR3 is 13 residues long. Germline assignment: CDR1 MNHEY and CDR2 SVGAGI. Trimming took 6 bases from V and 7 from J, leaving 13 bases between them. CDR3 bases: TGTGCCAGCAGAACAGGGATTGAACAGCCCCAGCATTTT. Encoded protein: CASRTGIEQPQHF.

This clone turned up a few times. The rearrangement uses TRBV6-1 and TRBJ2-7; D is perhaps TRBD2 (5 bases). CDR1 is MNHNS and CDR2 is SASEGT in the germline V gene. This CDR3 comprises 9 residues. For the CDR3, the DNA is TGTGTCTCGGGGTACGAGCAGTACTTC. Translating gives CVSGYEQYF.

This clone appeared a few times. The gene calls are TRBV6-1 and TRBJ2-7, with D possibly TRBD1 on 6 matching bases. Trimming stripped 1 base from V and 7 bases from J, with 20 bases between. The germline CDR1 and CDR2 sequences are MNHNS and SASEGT. CDR3 length: 16 residues. The DNA of the CDR3 is TGTGCCAGCAGTGAAGGGTTGGGGTTCAGGGGACGAGAGCAGTACTTC. Translated: CASSEGLGFRGREQYF.

The rearrangement joins TRBV18 to TRBJ2-2, with TRBD1 as a possible D gene (5 bases). Germline V gene sequence: CDR1 KGHSH, CDR2 LQKENI. The CDR3 is 16 amino acids. The V end lost 1 base, the J end lost 2 bases, and 11 bases lay between the germline ends. As DNA, the CDR3 is TGTGCCAGCTCACCACTTTTCAGGGATAACACCGGGGAGCTGTTTTTT. Amino acid sequence: CASSPLFRDNTGELFF.

There are a few counts of this clone. The J gene is TRBJ1-2, the V gene TRBV12-5; no firm D call. CDR1 LGHNT and CDR2 FRNRAP come from the germline V gene. Trimming removed 0 bases at V and 2 bases at J, with 10 bases between. This CDR3 contains 15 residues. For the CDR3, the DNA is TGTGCTAGTGGTTTGGTCCGAGACATAAACTATGGCTACACCTTC. Translated: CASGLVRDINYGYTF. The variable domain in full, completed from reference TRBV12-5 and TRBJ1-2, reads DARVTQTPRHKVTEMGQEVTMRCQPILGHNTVFWYRQTMMQGLELLAYFRNRAPLDDSGMPKDRFSAEMPDATLATLKIQPSEPRDSAVYFCASGLVRDINYGYTFGSGTRLTVV.

The chain uses TRBV5-1 and TRBJ2-3; 11 bases line up with TRBD2. Germline-derived CDR1 and CDR2 are SGHRS and YFSETQ. The V and J ends lost 0 bases and 4 bases, in that order; junction bases with no gene match: 4. CDR3 length: 16 residues. CDR3 DNA: TGCGCCAGCAGCTTGGTAGTAGCGGGGGGGCCAGATACGCAGTATTTT. Translation: CASSLVVAGGPDTQYF.

This clone showed up just a few times. V is TRBV4-1 and J is TRBJ2-1; possibly TRBD2 for D (6 bases). Trimming took 2 bases from V and 11 from J, leaving 13 bases between them. In germline, CDR1 is MGHRA, CDR2 YSYEKL. The CDR3 is 13 residues long. CDR3: CASSQTILAQQFF. CDR3 coding DNA: TGCGCCAGCAGCCAAACCATTCTAGCGCAGCAGTTCTTC.

V is TRBV7-9 and J is TRBJ1-1; D ambiguous. Germline V gene lookup returns CDR1 SEHNR and CDR2 FQNEAQ (reference sequence). The CDR3 extends over 11 amino acids. V gave up 1 base and J gave up 7 bases, with 4 bases separating them. The CDR3 is CASSLVIEAFF. CDR3 bases: TGTGCCAGCAGCTTAGTTATTGAAGCTTTCTTT.

This clone was seen a few times. The chain joins TRBV5-1 to TRBJ1-2; D not resolved. This CDR3 spans 14 amino acids. Germline loops: CDR1 SGHRS, CDR2 YFSETQ. Trimming left V 4 bases short and J 2 bases short, with 12 bases between. Here the CDR3 reads CASSPAVQNYGYTF. CDR3 DNA: TGCGCCAGCAGCCCGGCGGTCCAAAACTATGGCTACACCTTC.

This clone showed up just a few times. The V gene is TRBV7-2, the J gene TRBJ2-5; TRBD2 is a possible D gene (6 bases). CDR1 is SGHTA and CDR2 is FQGNSA in the germline V gene. The length of the CDR3 is 14 residues. V lost 2 bases, J lost 1 base, and 8 bases lay in between. The CDR3 protein is CASSLNSGQETQYF. The CDR3 coding sequence is TGTGCCAGCAGCTTAAATAGCGGCCAAGAGACCCAGTACTTC.